This T cell receptor beta chain was sequenced for a study of cytomegalovirus exposure and HLA in healthy donors. PCR employed 60 Vbeta and 13 Jbeta primers. TCRdb keeps only in-frame clones here, not all; method: immunoSEQ multiplex PCR. The profile shows roughly 140,000 clones, about three quarters of them singletons. V was pared by 1 base and J by 7 bases, with 8 bases of the junction left unmatched. CDR1 and CDR2 from the germline V gene are SGHTA and FQGNSA. The CDR3 loop spans 17 amino acids. As for this clone: No antigen is known for it.

The study, taken as a whole, reports: As a later analysis revealed, most CMV-associated TCR beta chains appeared HLA-restricted.

The source of this sequence is a male donor in good health and CMV-seronegative. This chain joins TRBV7-2 and TRBJ2-1, with 12 bases matching TRBD2. The specimen sequenced was PBMCs. The CDR3 DNA reads as TGTGCCAGCAGCTTAGGTCTAGCGGGAGGGCCGTGGAATGAGCAGTTCTTC. It codes for CASSLGLAGGPWNEQFF.